This TCR beta chain comes out of a study of identical twins. Trimming at V came to 7 bases and at J to 5 bases, leaving 6 bases not matched to a gene. Germline V gives CDR1 MNHEY, CDR2 SVGEGT. The CDR3 contains 13 residues. In TCRdb, the 5' RACE reads were re-called with MiXCR into one record per CDR3 protein. The profile covers roughly 250,000 distinct CDR3 sequences, with more than 13% appearing a single time and approximately 8.2% taken by the ten largest. This clonotype has more than one count but fewer than ten. This sequence was found in a woman aged 18 to 35 in good health. V is TRBV6-2 or TRBV6-3 and J is TRBJ1-1, with 8 bases that match TRBD1. The specimen was memory (CD45RO+) T cells sorted from blood. DNA for the CDR3: TGTGCCAGCAAAGACAGGGGAGCGACTGAAGCTTTCTTT. Translated, it gives CASKDRGATEAFF.